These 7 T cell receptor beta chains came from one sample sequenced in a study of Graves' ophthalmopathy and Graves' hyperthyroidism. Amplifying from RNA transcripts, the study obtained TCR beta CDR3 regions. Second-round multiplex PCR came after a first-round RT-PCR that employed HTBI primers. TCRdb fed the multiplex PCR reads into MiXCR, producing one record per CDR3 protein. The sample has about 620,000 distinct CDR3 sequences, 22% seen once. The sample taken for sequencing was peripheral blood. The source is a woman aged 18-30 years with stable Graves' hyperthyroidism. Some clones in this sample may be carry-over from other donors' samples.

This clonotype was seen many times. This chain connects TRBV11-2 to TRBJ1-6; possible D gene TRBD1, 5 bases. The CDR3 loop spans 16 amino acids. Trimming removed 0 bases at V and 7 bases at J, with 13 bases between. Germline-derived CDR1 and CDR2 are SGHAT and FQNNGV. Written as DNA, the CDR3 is TGTGCCAGCAGCTTAGATGGGCCAGGGTCGAATTCACCCCTCCACTTT. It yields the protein CASSLDGPGSNSPLHF. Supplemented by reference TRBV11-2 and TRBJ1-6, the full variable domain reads EAGVAQSPRYKIIEKRQSVAFWCNPISGHATLYWYQQILGQGPKLLIQFQNNGVVDDSQLPKDRFSAERLKGVDSTLKIQPAKLEDSAVYLCASSLDGPGSNSPLHFGNGTRLTVT.

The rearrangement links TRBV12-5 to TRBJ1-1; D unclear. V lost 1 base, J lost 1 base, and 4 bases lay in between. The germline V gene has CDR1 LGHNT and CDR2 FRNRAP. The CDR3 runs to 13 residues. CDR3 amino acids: CASGLAPNTEAFF. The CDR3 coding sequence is TGTGCTAGTGGTTTGGCACCGAACACTGAAGCTTTCTTT.

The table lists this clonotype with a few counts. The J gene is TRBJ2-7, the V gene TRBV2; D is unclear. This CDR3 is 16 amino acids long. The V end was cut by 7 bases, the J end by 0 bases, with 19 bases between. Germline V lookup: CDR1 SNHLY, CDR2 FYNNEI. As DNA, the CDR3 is TGTGCCAGCACCCGACCCCGAGGACCAAGCTCCTACGAGCAGTACTTC. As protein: CASTRPRGPSSYEQYF. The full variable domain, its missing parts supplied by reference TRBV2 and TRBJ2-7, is EPEVTQTPSHQVTQMGQEVILRCVPISNHLYFYWYRQILGQKVEFLVSFYNNEISEKSEIFDDQFSVERPDGSNFTLKIRSTKLEDSAMYFCASTRPRGPSSYEQYFGPGTRLTVT.

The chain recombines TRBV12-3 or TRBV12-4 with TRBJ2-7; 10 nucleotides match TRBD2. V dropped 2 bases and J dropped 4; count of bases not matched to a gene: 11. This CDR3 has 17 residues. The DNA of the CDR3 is TGTGCCAGCAGTTTAAGACCCTTAGCGGGGGGCACATACGAGCAGTACTTC. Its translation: CASSLRPLAGGTYEQYF.

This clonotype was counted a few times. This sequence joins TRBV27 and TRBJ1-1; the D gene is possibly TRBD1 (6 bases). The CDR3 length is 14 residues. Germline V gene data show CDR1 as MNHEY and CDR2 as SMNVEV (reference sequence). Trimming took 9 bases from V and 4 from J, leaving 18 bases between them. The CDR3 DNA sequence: TGTGCCAGATATTGGGGGCGCGGAAGCACTGAAGCTTTCTTT. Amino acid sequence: CARYWGRGSTEAFF.

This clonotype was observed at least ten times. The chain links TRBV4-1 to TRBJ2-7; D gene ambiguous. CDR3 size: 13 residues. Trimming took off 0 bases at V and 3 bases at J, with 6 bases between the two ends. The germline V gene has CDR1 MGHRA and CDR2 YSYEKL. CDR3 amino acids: CASSQDPRYEQYF. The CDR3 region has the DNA TGCGCCAGCAGCCAAGATCCTCGCTACGAGCAGTACTTC.

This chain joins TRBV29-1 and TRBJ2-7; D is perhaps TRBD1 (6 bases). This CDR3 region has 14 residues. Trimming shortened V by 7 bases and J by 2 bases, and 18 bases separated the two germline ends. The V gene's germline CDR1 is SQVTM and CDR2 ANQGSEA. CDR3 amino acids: CSGTDRSRPYEQYF. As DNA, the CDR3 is TGCAGCGGGACCGACAGGTCGAGGCCCTACGAGCAGTACTTC.